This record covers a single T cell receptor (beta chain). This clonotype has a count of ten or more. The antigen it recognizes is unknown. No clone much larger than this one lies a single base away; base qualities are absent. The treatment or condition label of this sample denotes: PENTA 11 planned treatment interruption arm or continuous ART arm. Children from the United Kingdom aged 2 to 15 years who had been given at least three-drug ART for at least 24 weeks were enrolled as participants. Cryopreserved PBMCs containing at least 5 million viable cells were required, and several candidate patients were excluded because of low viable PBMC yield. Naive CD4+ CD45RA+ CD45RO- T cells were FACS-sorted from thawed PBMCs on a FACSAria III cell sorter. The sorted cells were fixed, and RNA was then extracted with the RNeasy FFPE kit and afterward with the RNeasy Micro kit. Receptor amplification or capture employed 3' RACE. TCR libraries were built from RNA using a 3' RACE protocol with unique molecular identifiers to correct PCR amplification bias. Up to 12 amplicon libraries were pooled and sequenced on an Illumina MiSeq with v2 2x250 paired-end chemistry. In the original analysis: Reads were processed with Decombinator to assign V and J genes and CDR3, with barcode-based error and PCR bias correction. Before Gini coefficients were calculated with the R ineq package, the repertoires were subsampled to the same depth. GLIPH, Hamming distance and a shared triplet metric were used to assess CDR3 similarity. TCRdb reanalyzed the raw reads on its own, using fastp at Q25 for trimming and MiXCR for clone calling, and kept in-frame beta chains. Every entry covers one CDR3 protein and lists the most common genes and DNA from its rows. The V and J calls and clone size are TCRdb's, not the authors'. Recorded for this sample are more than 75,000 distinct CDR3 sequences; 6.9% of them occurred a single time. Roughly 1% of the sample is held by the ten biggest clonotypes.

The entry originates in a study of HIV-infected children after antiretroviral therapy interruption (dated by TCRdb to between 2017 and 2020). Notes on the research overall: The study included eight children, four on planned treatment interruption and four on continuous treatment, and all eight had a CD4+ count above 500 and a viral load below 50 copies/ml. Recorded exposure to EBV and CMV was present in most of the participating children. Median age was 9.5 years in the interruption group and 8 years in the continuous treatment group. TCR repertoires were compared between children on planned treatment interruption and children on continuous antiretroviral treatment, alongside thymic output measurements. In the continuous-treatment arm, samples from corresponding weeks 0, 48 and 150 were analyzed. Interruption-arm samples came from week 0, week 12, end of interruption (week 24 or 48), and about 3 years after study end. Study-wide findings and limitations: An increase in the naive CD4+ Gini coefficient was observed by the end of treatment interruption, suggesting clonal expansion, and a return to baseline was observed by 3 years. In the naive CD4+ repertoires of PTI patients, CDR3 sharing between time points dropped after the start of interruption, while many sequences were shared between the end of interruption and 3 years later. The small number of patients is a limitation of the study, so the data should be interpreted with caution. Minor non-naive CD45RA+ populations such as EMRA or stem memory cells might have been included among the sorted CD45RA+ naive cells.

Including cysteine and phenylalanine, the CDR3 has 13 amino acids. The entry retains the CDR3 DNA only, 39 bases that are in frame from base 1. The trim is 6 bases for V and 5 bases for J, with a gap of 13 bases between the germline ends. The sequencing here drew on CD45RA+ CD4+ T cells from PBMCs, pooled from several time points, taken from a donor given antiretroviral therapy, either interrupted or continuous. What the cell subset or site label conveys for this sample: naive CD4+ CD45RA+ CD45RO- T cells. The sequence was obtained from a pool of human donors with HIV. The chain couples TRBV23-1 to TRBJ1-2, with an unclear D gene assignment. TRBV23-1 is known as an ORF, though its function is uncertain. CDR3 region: CASRPHTDYGYTF. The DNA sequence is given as TGCGCCAGCAGGCCTCATACAGATTATGGCTACACCTTC.